The 18 T cell receptor beta chains given below trace back to one sample, sequenced in a study of cytomegalovirus exposure and HLA in healthy donors. PCR used 60 Vbeta primers and 13 Jbeta primers. The repertoire was sequenced with immunoSEQ multiplex PCR; TCRdb's copy has only in-frame clones and lacks some. The sample has about 150,000 clones, roughly 9.8% seen once. The sample taken for sequencing was PBMCs. These receptors all come from a man in his fifties in good health and CMV-seronegative.

V is TRBV9 and J is TRBJ2-3; 7 bases match TRBD2. From germline, CDR1 is SGDLS and CDR2 YYNGEE. J gave up 2 bases and V 4 bases, and 7 bases lay outside the gene matches. The CDR3 sequence is 15 residues long. CDR3 DNA sequence: TGTGCCAGCAGCAGTACCGGGACTAACACAGATACGCAGTATTTT. Translating it yields CASSSTGTNTDTQYF.

The rearrangement joins TRBV2 to TRBJ2-2; 9 positions agree with TRBD1. The CDR3 has 14 residues. Germline V CDR1 and CDR2: SNHLY, FYNNEI. V lost 11 bases to trimming and J lost 5 bases; unmatched junction nucleotides: 9. CDR3 protein: CAGETGGNTGELFF. The DNA of the CDR3 is TGTGCCGGCGAAACAGGGGGCAATACCGGGGAGCTGTTTTTT. The variable domain in full, with the rest retrieved from reference TRBV2 and TRBJ2-2, is EPEVTQTPSHQVTQMGQEVILRCVPISNHLYFYWYRQILGQKVEFLVSFYNNEISEKSEIFDDQFSVERPDGSNFTLKIRSTKLEDSAMYFCAGETGGNTGELFFGEGSRLTVL.

This clone was observed a few times. V is TRBV6-5 and J is TRBJ2-1, with TRBD2 identical over 8 bases. The CDR3 has 14 amino acids. Germline V gene data show CDR1 as MNHEY and CDR2 as SVGAGI. J lost 4 bases, V lost 2 bases, and 1 base had no gene match. Here the CDR3 DNA reads TGTGCCAGCAGTTACCGGGAGGGGTACAATGAGCAGTTCTTC. Its protein is CASSYREGYNEQFF.

The table lists this clone with a few counts. The chain has TRBV30 and TRBJ2-5; D is possibly TRBD1 (6 bases). V dropped 2 bases and J dropped 5 bases, with 9 bases sitting between them. Germline V gene sequence: CDR1 GTSNPN, CDR2 SVGIG (reference sequence). This CDR3 contains 12 residues. The CDR3: CAWSLQGETQYF. In DNA form, the CDR3 reads TGTGCCTGGAGTCTCCAGGGGGAGACCCAGTACTTC.

J is TRBJ2-5 and V is TRBV29-1, with TRBD2 identical over 10 bases. The CDR3 has 12 amino acids. Per germline, CDR1 SQVTM and CDR2 ANQGSEA. V gave up 8 bases and J gave up 11 bases; unmatched junction bases: 11. The DNA for the CDR3 is TGCAGCTCAAGCGGGAGGGCCGGAGAGCAGTACTTC. Its translation: CSSSGRAGEQYF.

The chain carries TRBV7-2 and TRBJ2-7, with a weak D call TRBD2 (5 bases). This CDR3 spans 12 amino acids. Germline V gene data show CDR1 as SGHTA and CDR2 as FQGNSA. The germline V and J ends were trimmed by 3 bases and 12 bases, with 15 bases remaining between them. In DNA form, the CDR3 reads TGTGCCAGCAGCTTCCGTTTGGACTTGCGGTACTTC. Translating it yields CASSFRLDLRYF. Together with reference TRBV7-2 and TRBJ2-7, the CDR3 gives the full variable domain: GAGVSQSPSNKVTEKGKDVELRCDPISGHTALYWYRQSLGQGLEFLIYFQGNSAPDKSGLPSDRFSAERTGGSVSTLTIQRTQQEDSAVYLCASSFRLDLRYFGPGTRLTVT.

The rearrangement uses TRBV19 and TRBJ1-5; perhaps TRBD1 as D (6 bases). The germline V gene encodes CDR1 LNHDA and CDR2 SQIVND (reference sequence). CDR3 length equals 15 residues. V was trimmed by 0 bases and J by 7 bases, leaving 13 bases between them. The CDR3 reads CASSIDSGARQPQHF. CDR3 nucleotide sequence: TGTGCCAGTAGTATAGACTCAGGGGCGCGGCAGCCCCAGCATTTT.

The chain recombines TRBV5-1 with TRBJ1-1; TRBD1 might be the D (6 bases). Trimming pared 4 bases from V and 3 bases from J, leaving 13 bases between. Germline V gene data show CDR1 as SGHRS and CDR2 as YFSETQ. The CDR3 consists of 14 residues. CDR3 DNA sequence: TGCGCCAGCAGCCCGACAGGTACCTACACTGAAGCTTTCTTT. Translated: CASSPTGTYTEAFF.

V and J are TRBV6-5 and TRBJ2-5; 10 positions agree with TRBD1. This CDR3 region has 15 residues. The germline CDR1 and CDR2 sequences are MNHEY and SVGAGI. The junction had 8 bases not matched to a gene; V was cut back by 5 bases and J by 5 bases. For the CDR3, the DNA is TGTGCCAGCAGTACGAGGACAGGGGGAGGGGAGACCCAGTACTTC. Translation: CASSTRTGGGETQYF.

This chain uses TRBV5-1 with TRBJ2-3; 10 nucleotides line up with TRBD2. The ends lost 1 base at V and 1 base at J; junction bases unmatched: 6. The CDR3 extends over 17 amino acids. CDR1 is SGHRS and CDR2 is YFSETQ in the germline V gene. CDR3 in amino acids: CASSLFLAGEGTDTQYF. In DNA, the CDR3 is TGCGCCAGCAGCTTGTTCCTAGCGGGAGAAGGCACAGATACGCAGTATTTT. Full variable domain (outside the CDR3, taken from reference TRBV5-1 and TRBJ2-3): KAGVTQTPRYLIKTRGQQVTLSCSPISGHRSVSWYQQTPGQGLQFLFEYFSETQRNKGNFPGRFSGRQFSNSRSEMNVSTLELGDSALYLCASSLFLAGEGTDTQYFGPGTRLTVL.

The chain couples TRBV10-1 to TRBJ2-7, with 9 nucleotides matching TRBD2. The length of the CDR3 is 14 residues. Looked up from germline, CDR1 is WNHNN and CDR2 is SYGVQD (reference sequence). This CDR3 reads CDAGGDRIFYEQYF. In nucleotides, the CDR3 is TGCGATGCGGGGGGGGACCGAATCTTCTACGAGCAGTACTTC.

The chain combines TRBV6-1 with TRBJ2-3; TRBD1 matches 8 bases. Trimming at V came to 6 bases and at J to 5 bases, leaving 7 bases not matched to a gene. CDR1 is MNHNS and CDR2 is SASEGT in the germline V gene. The CDR3 runs 14 residues. In nucleotides, the CDR3 is TGTGCCAGCAGCACGGACAGGGAGGTAGATACGCAGTATTTT. This translates into CASSTDREVDTQYF.

Only a few counts were recorded for this clone. This chain uses TRBV2 with TRBJ2-3; D unresolved. This CDR3 has 11 amino acids. The V gene lost 7 bases and the J gene lost 6 bases, with 8 bases spanning the gap. The germline gives CDR1 SNHLY, CDR2 FYNNEI. The CDR3 here is CASTRRDTQYF. As DNA, the CDR3 is TGTGCCAGCACCCGGCGGGATACGCAGTATTTT. Drawing the rest from reference TRBV2 and TRBJ2-3, the complete variable domain is EPEVTQTPSHQVTQMGQEVILRCVPISNHLYFYWYRQILGQKVEFLVSFYNNEISEKSEIFDDQFSVERPDGSNFTLKIRSTKLEDSAMYFCASTRRDTQYFGPGTRLTVL.

This clone was picked up a small number of times. The chain uses TRBV10-1 and TRBJ1-3, with unresolved D. V dropped 7 bases and J dropped 0 bases, with 7 bases sitting between them. This CDR3 has 13 residues. The germline CDR1 and CDR2 sequences are WNHNN and SYGVQD (reference sequence). CDR3 coding DNA: TGCGCCAGCAAACCGAGCTCTGGAAACACCATATATTTT. It codes for CASKPSSGNTIYF.

The rearrangement links TRBV10-1 to TRBJ2-1; 13 nucleotides agree with TRBD2. CDR1 is WNHNN and CDR2 is SYGVQD in the germline V gene (reference sequence). This CDR3 has 19 residues. V dropped 7 bases and J dropped 8; count of bases not matched to a gene: 20. CDR3 coding DNA: TGCGCCAGCATCCCGACAAGGGTGGGACTAGCGGGACGGGTTGATGAGCAGTTCTTC. Encoded protein: CASIPTRVGLAGRVDEQFF.

The CDR3 coding sequence is TGCGCCAGCAGCTCGGGGGGTCGGGGCCAAGAGACCCAGTACTTC. Translating it yields CASSSGGRGQETQYF. The chain employs TRBV5-1 and TRBJ2-5; 7 positions agree with TRBD2. The CDR3 extends over 15 amino acids. Trimming cost V 3 bases and J 1 base; bases outside gene matches: 6. Germline lookup yields CDR1 SGHRS and CDR2 YFSETQ.

This chain connects TRBV4-1 to TRBJ2-5; D is unclear. Deletions cut 0 bases from V and 7 bases from J, with 12 bases between. The CDR3 contains 14 residues. Germline CDR1 reads MGHRA; CDR2 reads YSYEKL. Written as DNA, the CDR3 is TGCGCCAGCAGCCAAGAAAGGCAGGCCGGGACCCAGTACTTC. Translation: CASSQERQAGTQYF.

This clone was recorded a few times. The rearrangement links TRBV5-4 to TRBJ2-1, with 8 bases that match TRBD2. The CDR3 is 17 amino acids. V trimming: 4 bases; J trimming: 2 bases; junction bases outside the gene matches: 11. Looked up from germline, CDR1 is SGHNT and CDR2 is YYREEE (reference sequence). This CDR3 is CASSPSAGAGAYNEQFF. The CDR3 region has the DNA TGTGCCAGCAGCCCCTCGGCGGGAGCGGGAGCCTACAATGAGCAGTTCTTC.